A selection of T cell receptor beta chains follows, all from one sample in a study of vaccination and CD4 T cells after COVID-19. TCRdb analysed the PCR reads with MiXCR anew, one entry per CDR3 protein. Of about 9,600 distinct CDR3 sequences listed, roughly 27% are singletons. No antigen is known for these receptors. The sequencing here drew on CD4+ T cells from blood, cultured in vitro, taken before SARS-CoV-2 vaccination. Receptors were obtained from a human donor who received a COVID-19 vaccine. CDR3s include the opening cysteine and the closing phenylalanine or tryptophan. The order of the fields is D gene, clone size, V gene, J gene, CDR3 DNA, CDR3 protein. D genes are given only for firm matches. Clone sizes are given selectively: once, few, many, or a class where the clone is expanded.

d_call: TRBD1; clone_size: few; v_call: TRBV29-1; j_call: TRBJ1-1; cdr3_nt: TGCAGCGTTGCGGGGACAGCTGAAGCTTTCTTT; cdr3_aa: CSVAGTAEAFF
d_call: TRBD2; clone_size: few; v_call: TRBV11-3; j_call: TRBJ2-5; cdr3_nt: TGTGCCAGCAGCTTTGGACGTCTAGCGGGGGGCCCTGGAGAGACCCAGTACTTC; cdr3_aa: CASSFGRLAGGPGETQYF
d_call: TRBD1; clone_size: few; v_call: TRBV19; j_call: TRBJ2-7; cdr3_nt: TGTGCCAGTAGTCCCGGGACAGGGAGAACCTACGAGCAGTACTTC; cdr3_aa: CASSPGTGRTYEQYF
d_call: TRBD2; clone_size: few; v_call: TRBV2; j_call: TRBJ2-5; cdr3_nt: TGTGCCAGCGGGGGGGGACAAGAGACCCAGTACTTC; cdr3_aa: CASGGGQETQYF
d_call: TRBD1; clone_size: few; v_call: TRBV30; j_call: TRBJ1-1; cdr3_nt: TGTGCCTGGTTACAGGGGATGAACACTGAAGCTTTCTTT; cdr3_aa: CAWLQGMNTEAFF
d_call: TRBD1; clone_size: few; v_call: TRBV20-1; j_call: TRBJ2-5; cdr3_nt: TGCAGTGCTGTTAAGACAGGGCAACAAGAGACCCAGTACTTC; cdr3_aa: CSAVKTGQQETQYF
d_call: .; clone_size: .; v_call: TRBV12-3/TRBV12-4; j_call: TRBJ2-5; cdr3_nt: TGTGCCAGCAGCCTTTACTCGCAGACCCAGTACTTC; cdr3_aa: CASSLYSQTQYF
d_call: .; clone_size: few; v_call: TRBV7-2; j_call: TRBJ2-5; cdr3_nt: TGTGCCAGCAGCTTATCCACCTCTGGGGAGACCCAGTACTTC; cdr3_aa: CASSLSTSGETQYF
d_call: TRBD1; clone_size: few; v_call: TRBV10-2; j_call: TRBJ1-1; cdr3_nt: TGCGCCAGCTGGCGGGACAGGGGCACTGAAGCTTTCTTT; cdr3_aa: CASWRDRGTEAFF
d_call: TRBD1; clone_size: .; v_call: TRBV5-1; j_call: TRBJ1-3; cdr3_nt: TGCGCCAGCAGCTTGGGACAGGGAGGAAACACCATATATTTT; cdr3_aa: CASSLGQGGNTIYF
d_call: .; clone_size: .; v_call: TRBV25-1; j_call: TRBJ2-7; cdr3_nt: TGTGCCAGCATGGGACAAAACTCCTACGAGCAGTACTTC; cdr3_aa: CASMGQNSYEQYF
d_call: .; clone_size: medium-sized; v_call: TRBV21-1; j_call: TRBJ2-5; cdr3_nt: TGTGCCAGCAGCCTAAACCACCTCCCTCTTGTCGGGACAGGGAAAGAGACCCAGTACTTC; cdr3_aa: CASSLNHLPLVGTGKETQYF
d_call: TRBD1; clone_size: few; v_call: TRBV28; j_call: TRBJ2-6; cdr3_nt: TGTGCCAGCAGTTCTGGGACAGCTGGGGCCAACGTCCTGACTTTC; cdr3_aa: CASSSGTAGANVLTF
d_call: .; clone_size: medium-sized; v_call: TRBV19; j_call: TRBJ1-6; cdr3_nt: TGTGCCAGTAGCCGCAACCCCCCGGGTGGTGGGAATTCACCCCTCCACTTT; cdr3_aa: CASSRNPPGGGNSPLHF
d_call: TRBD1; clone_size: .; v_call: TRBV29-1; j_call: TRBJ1-1; cdr3_nt: TGCAGCGTTGTAGTAGGACAGGGAGGTTTTGAAGCTTTCTTT; cdr3_aa: CSVVVGQGGFEAFF
d_call: TRBD1; clone_size: .; v_call: TRBV5-1; j_call: TRBJ1-2; cdr3_nt: TGCGCCAGCAGTTGGGACAGCCAGGATGGCTACACCTTC; cdr3_aa: CASSWDSQDGYTF
d_call: .; clone_size: .; v_call: TRBV6-1; j_call: TRBJ2-3; cdr3_nt: TGTGCCAGCAGTGAAGAGGAAAGGCCCCCGTATTTT; cdr3_aa: CASSEEERPPYF
d_call: .; clone_size: .; v_call: TRBV5-1; j_call: TRBJ1-1; cdr3_nt: TGCGCCAGCAGCTTGGATCCGGGTGTGCGCACTGAAGCTTTCTTT; cdr3_aa: CASSLDPGVRTEAFF
d_call: TRBD1; clone_size: .; v_call: TRBV15; j_call: TRBJ1-1; cdr3_nt: TGTGCCACCAGCAGAGATTGGACAGGGGGCGCGACTGGAGCTTTCTTT; cdr3_aa: CATSRDWTGGATGAFF
d_call: .; clone_size: .; v_call: TRBV5-6; j_call: TRBJ2-5; cdr3_nt: TGTGCCAGCAGCTTGCAGGGGACTCAAGAGACCCAGTACTTC; cdr3_aa: CASSLQGTQETQYF
d_call: .; clone_size: few; v_call: TRBV20-1; j_call: TRBJ2-7; cdr3_nt: TGCAGTGCTAGAGCCCTAGGAGGGGGGGAAGGGGGCGAGCAGTACTTC; cdr3_aa: CSARALGGGEGGEQYF
d_call: .; clone_size: medium-sized; v_call: TRBV27; j_call: TRBJ1-2; cdr3_nt: TGTGCCAGCAATGGGCGGGGTAGGGGCTCTAACATCTATGGCTACACCTTC; cdr3_aa: CASNGRGRGSNIYGYTF
d_call: TRBD1; clone_size: .; v_call: TRBV7-2; j_call: TRBJ2-7; cdr3_nt: TGTGCCAGCAGCCGACAGGGGAAGGGATACGAGCAGTACTTC; cdr3_aa: CASSRQGKGYEQYF